The 7 T cell receptor beta chains listed next were all sequenced from one sample in a study of T cells in Graves' hyperthyroidism and ophthalmopathy. TCR beta CDR3 sequences were amplified from RNA transcripts. In the first-round RT-PCR of the TCR CDR3, the HTBI primer set was used. Via MiXCR, TCRdb re-called the multiplex PCR reads, giving one row per CDR3 protein. The sample consists of under 450,000 distinct CDR3 sequences, about a sixth of them appearing once. Material: blood. All receptors come from a woman in her 30s with Graves' hyperthyroidism that later progressed to Graves' ophthalmopathy.

This clonotype was detected only a few times. J is TRBJ1-1 and V is TRBV20-1; no clear D. This CDR3 is 18 amino acids long. Germline V gives CDR1 DFQATT, CDR2 SNEGSKA (reference sequence). The germline V and J ends were trimmed by 3 bases and 1 base, with 24 bases remaining between them. Here the CDR3 DNA reads TGCAGTGCTAGGACCGAATCCGTTCGGGGTCCGACGAACACTGAAGCTTTCTTT. Translating it yields CSARTESVRGPTNTEAFF.

This clonotype has only one observation. The V call is TRBV4-1, the J call TRBJ2-1; TRBD2 aligns across 9 bases. CDR1 and CDR2 (germline): MGHRA, YSYEKL. The CDR3 runs 16 residues. J lost 7 bases, V lost 0 bases, and 7 bases had no gene match. The CDR3 spells CASSQDPGLAPNEQFF. The CDR3 region has the DNA TGCGCCAGCAGCCAAGACCCGGGACTAGCCCCGAATGAGCAGTTCTTC.

In DNA form, the CDR3 reads TGTGCCAGCAGCTCCAACCGGGAACCAGAGCAGTTCTTC. Its protein product is CASSSNREPEQFF. V is TRBV11-1 and J is TRBJ2-1; TRBD2 might be the D (5 bases). Trimming stripped 4 bases from V and 10 bases from J, with 14 bases between. The CDR3 spans 13 residues. The germline CDR1 and CDR2 sequences are SGHAT and FQDESV (reference sequence).

This clonotype was seen repeatedly, ten times or more. The J gene is TRBJ1-5, the V gene TRBV2; D unclear. Germline CDR1 reads SNHLY; CDR2 reads FYNNEI. The CDR3 sequence is 14 residues long. Trimming left V 6 bases short and J 3 bases short, with 12 bases between. The CDR3 bases are TGTGCCAGCAGAGACGACGGAAACAATCAGCCCCAGCATTTT. The encoded protein is CASRDDGNNQPQHF.

This chain joins TRBV10-3 and TRBJ2-7; 7 bases line up with TRBD1. The germline V gene encodes CDR1 ENHRY and CDR2 SYGVKD. V shed 6 bases and J 2 bases; nucleotides not matched to a gene: 7. This CDR3 comprises 14 residues. CDR3 protein: CAIRNRGPPYEQYF. As DNA, the CDR3 is TGTGCCATCAGGAACAGGGGACCACCCTACGAGCAGTACTTC.

Notes on this clonotype: The junction does not match germline at one end; this may be a read error. The genes are TRBV12-5 and TRBJ1-3; TRBD1 is a possible D gene (6 bases). This CDR3 is built from 15 residues. Germline V gene sequence: CDR1 LGHNT, CDR2 FRNRAP. CDR3 sequence reads: CASGTGVTRGNTICF. The CDR3 DNA reads as TGTGCTAGTGGGACAGGTGTCACTCGTGGAAACACCATATGTTTT.

This clonotype was observed at least ten times. The chain has TRBV5-1 and TRBJ1-2; 10 bases fit TRBD1. Germline trimming cut 7 bases from V and 0 bases from J; bases unmatched to any gene: 3. CDR1 and CDR2 from the germline V gene are SGHRS and YFSETQ. CDR3 length equals 14 residues. The CDR3 spells CASGQGDTNYGYTF. DNA for the CDR3: TGCGCCAGCGGACAGGGGGATACTAACTATGGCTACACCTTC.